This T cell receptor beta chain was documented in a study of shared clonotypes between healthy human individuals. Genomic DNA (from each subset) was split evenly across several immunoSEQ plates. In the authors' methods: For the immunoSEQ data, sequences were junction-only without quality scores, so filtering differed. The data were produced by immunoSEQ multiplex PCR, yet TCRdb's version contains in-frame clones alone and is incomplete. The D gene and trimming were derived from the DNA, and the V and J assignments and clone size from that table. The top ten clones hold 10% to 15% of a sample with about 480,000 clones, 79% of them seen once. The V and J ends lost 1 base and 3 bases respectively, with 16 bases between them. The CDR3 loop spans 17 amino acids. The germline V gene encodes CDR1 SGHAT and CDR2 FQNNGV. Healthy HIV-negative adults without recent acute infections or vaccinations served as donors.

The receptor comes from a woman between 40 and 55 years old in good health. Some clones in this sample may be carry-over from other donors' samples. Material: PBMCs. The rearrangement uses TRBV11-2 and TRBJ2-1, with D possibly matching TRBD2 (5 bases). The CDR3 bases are TGTGCCAGCAGCTTAGTTGGGAGTCTGATCAACTACAATGAGCAGTTCTTC. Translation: CASSLVGSLINYNEQFF.